A single sample gave rise to the 30 T cell receptor beta chains below, sequenced in a study of neurological immune-mediated disorders. Stated time point: longitudinal time-point 3. MiXCR was run by TCRdb on the 5' RACE reads, yielding one entry per CDR3 protein. Counted here are approximately 48,000 distinct CDR3 sequences, more than 9.5% occurring once; the ten biggest clones make up around 8.8%. Specimen: PBMCs. The receptors stem from a male donor with HTLV-1-associated myelopathy (HAM/TSP).

This clonotype was detected many times. CDR3 protein: CSARLAGDYEQYF. The CDR3 region has the DNA TGCAGTGCTCGGCTAGCGGGGGATTACGAGCAGTACTTC. This rearrangement joins TRBV20-1 to TRBJ2-7; the match to TRBD2 covers 10 bases. V trimming: 5 bases; J trimming: 4 bases; junction bases outside the gene matches: 5. The CDR3 extends over 13 amino acids. From germline, CDR1 is DFQATT and CDR2 SNEGSKA (reference sequence).

This clonotype appeared many times. The rearrangement links TRBV7-6 to TRBJ2-1; D remains unclear. V lost 5 bases, J lost 0 bases, and 11 bases lay in between. Germline V gene sequence: CDR1 SGHVS, CDR2 FNYEAQ. The CDR3 has 15 residues. CDR3 bases: TGTGCCAGCAGCCCGAGCGAGATCTCCTACAATGAGCAGTTCTTC. Translation gives CASSPSEISYNEQFF.

The V gene is TRBV30, the J gene TRBJ2-5, with 12 bases aligning to TRBD2. The junction had 8 bases not matched to a gene; V was cut back by 2 bases and J by 10 bases. CDR1 and CDR2 (germline): GTSNPN, SVGIG (reference sequence). The CDR3 is 14 residues long. The CDR3 DNA reads as TGTGCCTGGAGTACTAGCGGGGGGATCCTCAGCCAGTACTTC. It yields the protein CAWSTSGGILSQYF.

The table lists this clonotype with many counts. V and J are TRBV18 and TRBJ2-2, with 9 bases lining up with TRBD2. CDR1 is KGHSH and CDR2 is LQKENI in the germline V gene. This CDR3 is 16 amino acids long. J was trimmed by 1 base and V by 6 bases; bases with no gene match: 6. CDR3 sequence: CASSLLAGENTGELFF. The CDR3 region has the DNA TGTGCCAGCTCCCTCTTAGCGGGGGAGAACACCGGGGAGCTGTTTTTT.

V is TRBV4-3 and J is TRBJ1-1; D unclear. The V end was cut by 3 bases, the J end by 0 bases, with 17 bases between. The germline CDR1 and CDR2 sequences are LGHNA and YSLEER. The CDR3 runs 17 residues. The CDR3 region is CASSQATGGPLNTEAFF. CDR3 in DNA: TGCGCCAGCAGCCAGGCTACCGGCGGCCCTTTGAACACTGAAGCTTTCTTT.

At least ten counts were recorded for this clonotype. The chain uses TRBV2 and TRBJ1-6, with TRBD1 matching 9 bases. The CDR3 runs 16 residues. V dropped 6 bases and J dropped 4; count of bases not matched to a gene: 7. The germline V gene has CDR1 SNHLY and CDR2 FYNNEI. The CDR3 coding sequence is TGTGCCAGCAGAGGTCGGACAGGGGCTTATAATTCACCCCTCCACTTT. This translates into CASRGRTGAYNSPLHF.

This clonotype was detected many times. The V gene is TRBV10-1, the J gene TRBJ1-1, with D possibly matching TRBD1 (5 bases). This CDR3 is 14 amino acids long. Trimming removed 0 bases at V and 7 bases at J, with 12 bases between. CDR1 and CDR2 (germline): WNHNN, SYGVQD (reference sequence). CDR3 coding DNA: TGCGCCAGCAGTGAGTCTCCATTGGGGGGTGAAGCTTTCTTT. Encoded protein: CASSESPLGGEAFF.

This clonotype has a count of ten or more. The gene calls are TRBV5-1 and TRBJ1-4, with 8 nucleotides matching TRBD1. The V segment lost 4 bases and the J segment 0 bases; nucleotides outside the gene matches: 11. This CDR3 has 18 residues. Germline CDR1 SGHRS, CDR2 YFSETQ. In DNA form, the CDR3 reads TGCGCCAGCAGCCCTCAGACAGGGGTCTTTGCAACTAATGAAAAACTGTTTTTT. It is translated as CASSPQTGVFATNEKLFF.

This clonotype was seen at least ten times. V gene TRBV5-1 combines with J gene TRBJ2-1; 9 nucleotides agree with TRBD2. The germline gives CDR1 SGHRS, CDR2 YFSETQ. J lost 12 bases, V lost 4 bases, and 17 bases had no gene match. This CDR3 comprises 16 residues. The CDR3 DNA reads as TGCGCCAGCAGCCCCGGGCTAGCGGGGACGCGCCAGGTGCAGTTCTTC. Translation: CASSPGLAGTRQVQFF.

This clonotype was counted at least ten times. The chain is built from TRBV7-9 and TRBJ2-7; TRBD1 might be the D (5 bases). Per germline, CDR1 SEHNR and CDR2 FQNEAQ (reference sequence). The length of the CDR3 is 14 residues. V was shortened by 1 base and J by 2 bases, with 9 bases between the two germline ends. The CDR3 DNA sequence: TGTGCCAGCAGCTTAGTACAGGTCCCCTACGAGCAGTACTTC. Encoded protein: CASSLVQVPYEQYF. Combining the CDR3 with reference TRBV7-9 and TRBJ2-7 gives the whole variable domain DTGVSQNPRHKITKRGQNVTFRCDPISEHNRLYWYRQTLGQGPEFLTYFQNEAQLEKSRLLSDRFSAERPKGSFSTLEIQRTEQGDSAMYLCASSLVQVPYEQYFGPGTRLTVT.

This clonotype was recorded a few times. V gene TRBV7-9 combines with J gene TRBJ2-3; 8 nucleotides line up with TRBD1. Trimming took 6 bases from V and 2 from J; bases not matched to a gene: 10. CDR3 length equals 16 residues. CDR1 and CDR2 (germline): SEHNR, FQNEAQ (reference sequence). In DNA, the CDR3 is TGTGCCAGCAGACAGAACCGGGACAGGTTCACAGATACGCAGTATTTT. Its translation: CASRQNRDRFTDTQYF.

This rearrangement joins TRBV20-1 to TRBJ2-1; TRBD2 matches 9 bases. V lost 6 bases to trimming and J lost 4 bases; unmatched junction nucleotides: 10. Germline V gene sequence: CDR1 DFQATT, CDR2 SNEGSKA (reference sequence). The CDR3 has 15 amino acids. The CDR3 nucleotides are TGCAGTGCCGACAAGTGGGCGGGGGGGTACAATGAGCAGTTCTTC. It specifies CSADKWAGGYNEQFF.

The chain employs TRBV2 and TRBJ1-5, with D perhaps TRBD1 (5 bases). The germline CDR1 and CDR2 sequences are SNHLY and FYNNEI. CDR3 size: 14 residues. Trimming took 5 bases from V and 5 from J, leaving 13 bases between them. CDR3 region: CASSTQRGDQPQHF. The CDR3 DNA reads as TGTGCCAGCAGTACTCAAAGGGGTGATCAGCCCCAGCATTTT.

This clonotype was counted at least ten times. J is TRBJ2-7 and V is TRBV6-5; tentatively, D is TRBD1 or TRBD2 (5 bases each). CDR1 is MNHEY, CDR2 SVGAGI, per germline. Trimming removed 6 bases at V and 3 bases at J, with 15 bases between. This CDR3 region has 14 residues. This CDR3 is CASRRGDPVYEQYF. For the CDR3, the DNA is TGTGCCAGCAGAAGAGGGGACCCTGTCTACGAGCAGTACTTC.

This clonotype was counted many times. The CDR3 protein is CASSSQTGGADTQYF. The CDR3 coding sequence is TGTGCCAGCAGCTCCCAAACAGGGGGGGCAGATACGCAGTATTTT. This sequence joins TRBV7-2 and TRBJ2-3, with a weak D call TRBD1 (8 bases). Germline V gene lookup returns CDR1 SGHTA and CDR2 FQGNSA. There are 15 residues in the CDR3. Trimming removed 4 bases at V and 4 bases at J, with 15 bases between.

There are many counts of this clonotype. The rearrangement joins TRBV2 to TRBJ2-4; D might be TRBD1 (6 bases). The CDR3 sequence is 15 residues long. Per germline, CDR1 SNHLY and CDR2 FYNNEI. Deletions cut 5 bases from V and 1 base from J, with 12 bases between. The CDR3 nucleotides read TGTGCCAGCAGTCTAGGACAGCTGGCCAAAAACATTCAGTACTTC. Residues: CASSLGQLAKNIQYF.

This clonotype occurred many times. The chain links TRBV7-9 to TRBJ1-4, with D perhaps TRBD1 (5 bases). Germline loops: CDR1 SEHNR, CDR2 FQNEAQ (reference sequence). The CDR3 is 13 residues long. Trimming took 6 bases from V and 8 from J, leaving 13 bases between them. DNA of the CDR3: TGTGCCAGCAGTCCCGTGGGGGGAGAAAAACTGTTTTTT. Translation gives CASSPVGGEKLFF.

The rearrangement joins TRBV2 to TRBJ2-1; 9 nucleotides match TRBD1. Germline values: CDR1 SNHLY, CDR2 FYNNEI. This CDR3 has 15 residues. The V and J ends lost 7 bases and 1 base, in that order; junction bases with no gene match: 5. The CDR3 sequence is CASNHRGQSYNEQFF. The CDR3, as DNA: TGTGCCAGCAACCACAGGGGGCAGTCCTACAATGAGCAGTTCTTC.

Many counts were recorded for this clonotype. CDR3 in amino acids: CASSMDSYEQYF. As DNA, the CDR3 is TGCGCCAGCAGTATGGACAGCTACGAGCAGTACTTC. J is TRBJ2-7 and V is TRBV5-1; D perhaps matches TRBD1 (6 bases). The V and J ends lost 5 bases and 3 bases respectively, with 9 bases between them. The CDR3 has 12 amino acids. Germline V lookup: CDR1 SGHRS, CDR2 YFSETQ.

This clonotype was seen many times. The rearrangement uses TRBV20-1 and TRBJ2-7; 13 bases are a match to TRBD2. The CDR3 totals 14 residues. Unmatched junction bases numbered 4, after V lost 6 bases and J lost 2 bases. In germline, CDR1 is DFQATT, CDR2 SNEGSKA (reference sequence). CDR3 nucleotide sequence: TGCAGTGCCACCGGGACTAGCGGGGCCTACGAGCAGTACTTC. It is translated as CSATGTSGAYEQYF.

V gene TRBV7-9 combines with J gene TRBJ1-1; TRBD1 matches 7 bases. Losses at the gene ends were 8 bases for V and 1 base for J; bases not matched to a gene: 4. Germline V gene data show CDR1 as SEHNR and CDR2 as FQNEAQ (reference sequence). This CDR3 is 13 amino acids long. CDR3 amino acids: CASEEGANTEAFF. DNA of the CDR3: TGTGCCAGCGAGGAGGGGGCGAACACTGAAGCTTTCTTT. Complete variable domain (other parts from reference TRBV7-9 and TRBJ1-1): DTGVSQNPRHKITKRGQNVTFRCDPISEHNRLYWYRQTLGQGPEFLTYFQNEAQLEKSRLLSDRFSAERPKGSFSTLEIQRTEQGDSAMYLCASEEGANTEAFFGQGTRLTVV.

Comments on this clonotype: The junction departs from the called germline gene at one end, perhaps through a read error. This chain connects TRBV19 to TRBJ2-3, with D possibly matching TRBD2 (6 bases). The CDR3 extends over 15 amino acids. The germline gives CDR1 LNHDA, CDR2 SQIVND (reference sequence). The CDR3 region is CVSNIAAQGPDTQYF. CDR3 coding DNA: TGTGTCAGTAATATAGCGGCCCAGGGCCCCGATACGCAGTATTTT.

This clonotype was counted at least ten times. This rearrangement joins TRBV5-1 to TRBJ1-1, with TRBD1 identical over 7 bases. CDR1 is SGHRS, CDR2 YFSETQ, per germline. This CDR3 is built from 15 residues. The trim removed 4 bases at V and 1 base at J, leaving 7 bases unmatched. The CDR3 protein is CASSTQGQKNTEAFF. The CDR3 DNA reads TGCGCCAGCAGCACCCAGGGACAGAAGAACACTGAAGCTTTCTTT.

This clonotype was picked up many times. This chain links TRBV7-6 with TRBJ2-5, with D possibly matching TRBD1 (6 bases). Trimming removed 5 bases from V and 2 bases from J, with 12 bases in between. Germline V gene data show CDR1 as SGHVS and CDR2 as FNYEAQ. The CDR3 runs 14 residues. CDR3 sequence reads: CASSLRQVQETQYF. The CDR3 nucleotides read TGTGCCAGCAGCCTCCGACAGGTACAAGAGACCCAGTACTTC.

This clonotype was seen a handful of times. V gene TRBV28 combines with J gene TRBJ1-2; D possibly corresponds to TRBD1 (5 bases). This CDR3 comprises 15 residues. V was clipped by 7 bases and J by 5 bases, with 20 bases between them. In germline, CDR1 is MDHEN, CDR2 SYDVKM. The CDR3 sequence: CASTPRGRTLYGYTF. The CDR3 nucleotides are TGTGCCAGCACCCCAAGGGGCAGGACTCTATATGGCTACACCTTC.

This clonotype was recorded at least ten times. J is TRBJ1-4 and V is TRBV5-1; 7 bases are shared with TRBD1. Germline lookup yields CDR1 SGHRS and CDR2 YFSETQ. After removal of 0 bases from V and 4 bases from J, the junction contained 3 bases not matched to a gene. CDR3 length: 15 residues. CDR3 sequence (DNA): TGCGCCAGCAGCTTGGAAGGGACAGATAATGAAAAACTGTTTTTT. Translation: CASSLEGTDNEKLFF.

This clonotype was seen once. V usage is TRBV5-8 and J usage is TRBJ1-2, with D tentatively TRBD1 (6 bases). The V gene lost 2 bases and the J gene lost 6 bases, with 11 bases spanning the gap. The CDR3 is made up of 13 amino acids. Per the germline V gene, CDR1 is SGHTS and CDR2 is YDEGEE. In nucleotides, the CDR3 is TGTGCCAGCAGCTTCCAGGGGCGGAATGGCTACACCTTC. It codes for CASSFQGRNGYTF.

This clonotype was seen a few times. This could be a read error, since a much larger clone is one nucleotide away. The rearrangement links TRBV28 to TRBJ1-2; the match to TRBD1 covers 8 bases. This CDR3 is 15 amino acids long. CDR1 MDHEN and CDR2 SYDVKM come from the germline V gene. The V and J ends lost 7 bases and 6 bases, in that order; junction bases with no gene match: 13. CDR3 nucleotides: TGTGCCAGCACAACATACAGGGGGATGAACGATGGCTACACCTTC. The encoded protein is CASTTYRGMNDGYTF.

J is TRBJ1-5 and V is TRBV18; D is unresolved. Germline CDR1 KGHSH, CDR2 LQKENI. Trimming took off 3 bases at V and 7 bases at J, with 10 bases between the two ends. The CDR3 sequence is 13 residues long. CDR3 residues: CASSPAGNQPQHF. The CDR3 coding sequence is TGTGCCAGCTCACCGGCGGGTAACCAGCCCCAGCATTTT.

This clonotype was found many times. The J gene is TRBJ1-2, the V gene TRBV5-1; possibly TRBD1 for D (5 bases). This CDR3 comprises 13 residues. Germline V CDR1 and CDR2: SGHRS, YFSETQ. The V end lost 4 bases, the J end lost 5 bases, and 12 bases lay between the germline ends. The chain's CDR3 is CASSQGRVYGYTF. The CDR3 coding sequence is TGCGCCAGCAGCCAGGGACGGGTTTATGGCTACACCTTC.